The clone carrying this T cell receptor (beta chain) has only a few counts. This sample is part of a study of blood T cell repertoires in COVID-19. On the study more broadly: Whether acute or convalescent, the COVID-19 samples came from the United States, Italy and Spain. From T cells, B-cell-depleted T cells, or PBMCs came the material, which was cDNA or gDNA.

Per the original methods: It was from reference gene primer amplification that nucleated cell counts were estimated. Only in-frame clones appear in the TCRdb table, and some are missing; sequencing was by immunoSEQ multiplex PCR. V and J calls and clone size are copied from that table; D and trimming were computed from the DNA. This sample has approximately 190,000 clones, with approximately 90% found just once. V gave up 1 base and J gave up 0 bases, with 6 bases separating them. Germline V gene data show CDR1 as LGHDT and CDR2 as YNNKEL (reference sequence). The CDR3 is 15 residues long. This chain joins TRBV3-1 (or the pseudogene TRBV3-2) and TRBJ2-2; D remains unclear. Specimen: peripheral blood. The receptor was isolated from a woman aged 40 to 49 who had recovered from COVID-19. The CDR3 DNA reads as TGTGCCAGCAGCCAAGGAGTGACGAACACCGGGGAGCTGTTTTTT. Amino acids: CASSQGVTNTGELFF.